The 12 T cell receptor beta chains below all came from one sample that was sequenced in a study of low-dose radiotherapy and immunotherapy resistance in tumors. With TRAV- and TRBV-specific primers, first-strand cDNA was made, covering the alpha and beta chains. Both a constant-region primer and a V-primer adapter served to amplify TCRs across roughly 22 PCR cycles. A single record per CDR3 protein comes from TCRdb applying MiXCR to the reads. Altogether about 9,000 distinct CDR3 sequences are present, about 70% being singletons, with the ten largest covering 6% to 7.5%. These TCRs come from a human donor with advanced metastatic prostate, ovarian, gallbladder or colorectal cancer (not recorded which). This table probably holds off-target reads from a library built for another chain.

The chain uses TRBV3-1 and TRBJ2-1; 9 bases map to TRBD2. The CDR3 loop spans 17 amino acids. Germline V CDR1 and CDR2: LGHDT, YNNKEL (reference sequence). Trimming took 0 bases from V and 6 from J; bases not matched to a gene: 9. CDR3 amino acids: CASSQDRGAGGLNEQFF. The CDR3 DNA reads TGTGCCAGCAGCCAAGATCGGGGAGCGGGAGGCCTCAATGAGCAGTTCTTC.

The V and J genes are TRBV21-1 and TRBJ2-1; TRBD1, the D gene given by the table, was not confirmed from the DNA. TRBV21-1 is labeled a pseudogene. CDR3 size: 10 residues. The CDR3 DNA is TGTGCCAGCAGCTCCCTGGACGAGTTCTTC. Its translation is CASSSLDEFF.

This chain connects TRBV2 to TRBJ2-1, with TRBD2 identical over 7 bases. Germline V lookup: CDR1 SNHLY, CDR2 FYNNEI. This CDR3 comprises 15 residues. V lost 3 bases and J lost 5; bases outside the gene matches: 7. CDR3 region: CASSEPQRGNNEQFF. The CDR3 DNA follows: TGTGCCAGCAGTGAGCCCCAGCGGGGCAACAATGAGCAGTTCTTC.

The chain is built from TRBV28 and TRBJ2-1, with D tentatively TRBD1 (5 bases). The V gene lost 1 base and the J gene lost 1 base, with 11 bases spanning the gap. CDR1 and CDR2 from the germline V gene are MDHEN and SYDVKM. The CDR3 has 16 amino acids. As DNA, the CDR3 is TGTGCCAGCAGTTTATTAAGGGGTGGTTCCTACAATGAGCAGTTCTTC. Translation gives CASSLLRGGSYNEQFF.

The chain couples TRBV12-5 to TRBJ1-4; 7 bases are shared with TRBD1. V gave up 5 bases and J gave up 0 bases; unmatched junction bases: 3. Germline lookup yields CDR1 LGHNT and CDR2 FRNRAP. The CDR3 totals 15 residues. The DNA for the CDR3 is TGTGCTAGTGGTACAGGGGATTCAACTAATGAAAAACTGTTTTTT. Amino acid sequence: CASGTGDSTNEKLFF.

The chain combines TRBV12-3 or TRBV12-4 with TRBJ2-2; a possible D gene is TRBD2 (5 bases). The CDR3 has 15 amino acids. With 2 bases removed from V and 4 bases from J, the gap between germline ends came to 11 bases. CDR3 DNA sequence: TGTGCCAGCAGTTTAAGCGGAAGCCCCACCGGGGAGCTGTTTTTT. Its translation: CASSLSGSPTGELFF.

This chain joins TRBV9 and TRBJ1-2; TRBD1 matches at 7 bases. Germline V lookup: CDR1 SGDLS, CDR2 YYNGEE. This CDR3 contains 18 residues. With 2 bases clipped from V and 5 bases from J, the junction kept 18 bases outside the gene matches. The CDR3 DNA follows: TGTGCCAGCAGCGTTGGACCAGTAACAGGGGTGAGGGGGTATGGCTACACCTTC. Protein sequence: CASSVGPVTGVRGYGYTF.

This clonotype has only a few counts. The chain carries TRBV4-2 and TRBJ1-1; no firm D call. Trimming shortened V by 0 bases and J by 2 bases, and 7 bases separated the two germline ends. The CDR3 runs 14 residues. Germline V gives CDR1 LGHNA, CDR2 YNFKEQ. The CDR3 reads CASSQDERNTEAFF. As DNA, the CDR3 is TGTGCCAGCAGCCAAGATGAGAGAAACACTGAAGCTTTCTTT.

The chain combines TRBV28 with TRBJ2-7, with D tentatively TRBD1 (6 bases). Germline assignment: CDR1 MDHEN and CDR2 SYDVKM. The length of the CDR3 is 12 residues. V was shortened by 8 bases and J by 4 bases, with 12 bases between the two germline ends. The CDR3 DNA sequence: TGTGCCAGCCACAGGGAGCCTTACGAGCAGTACTTC. Translating it yields CASHREPYEQYF.

The chain uses TRBV29-1 and TRBJ2-1; TRBD2 agrees at 7 bases. The germline V gene encodes CDR1 SQVTM and CDR2 ANQGSEA. V was pared by 7 bases and J by 8 bases, with 5 bases of the junction left unmatched. The CDR3 contains 11 residues. The DNA for the CDR3 is TGCAGCGCTGGACTAGGGGATGAGCAGTTCTTC. Translating gives CSAGLGDEQFF.

This rearrangement joins TRBV24-1 to TRBJ2-1; D gene uncertain. The V end lost 4 bases, the J end lost 10 bases, and 22 bases lay between the germline ends. This CDR3 comprises 16 residues. Germline-derived CDR1 and CDR2 are KGHDR and SFDVKD. CDR3 sequence: CATSERLTSGPSEQFF. The CDR3 bases are TGTGCCACCAGTGAGCGCTTAACTTCCGGGCCGTCGGAGCAGTTCTTC.

The count of this clonotype is one. This chain joins TRBV2 and TRBJ2-7; TRBD1 matches at 8 bases. CDR1 is SNHLY, CDR2 FYNNEI, per germline. The CDR3 consists of 14 residues. J lost 0 bases, V lost 8 bases, and 6 bases had no gene match. The CDR3 DNA reads as TGTGCCAGCTTCCGGACAGGGCGCTCCTACGAGCAGTACTTC. Protein: CASFRTGRSYEQYF. The full variable domain, its missing parts supplied by reference TRBV2 and TRBJ2-7, is EPEVTQTPSHQVTQMGQEVILRCVPISNHLYFYWYRQILGQKVEFLVSFYNNEISEKSEIFDDQFSVERPDGSNFTLKIRSTKLEDSAMYFCASFRTGRSYEQYFGPGTRLTVT.